These 10 T cell receptor beta chains were sequenced from one sample in a study of Graves' ophthalmopathy and Graves' hyperthyroidism. TCR beta CDR3 amplification used RNA transcripts. HTBI-primed first-round RT-PCR preceded second-round multiplex PCR. Each CDR3 protein gets one entry after TCRdb re-called the multiplex PCR reads with MiXCR. This sample has around 43,000 distinct CDR3 sequences, with around 50% found just once. Sequences were obtained from peripheral blood. Every receptor here comes from an adult man with Graves' ophthalmopathy.

With regard to this clonotype: One junction end does not reproduce the germline sequence, and a read error may be involved. This chain uses TRBV11-2 with TRBJ2-5; D not certain. This CDR3 has 15 residues. Germline CDR1 SGHAT, CDR2 FQNNGV. CDR3 in amino acids: CASSLIQQTQETQYF. Here the CDR3 DNA reads TGCGCCAGCAGCTTGATACAGCAGACTCAAGAGACCCAGTACTTC.

At least ten counts were recorded for this clonotype. This chain uses TRBV13 with TRBJ2-5; no firm D call. V was shortened by 3 bases and J by 4 bases, with 12 bases between the two germline ends. Looked up from germline, CDR1 is PRHDT and CDR2 is FYEKMQ (reference sequence). This CDR3 comprises 14 residues. The CDR3 here is CASSFPAVPETQYF. CDR3 DNA: TGTGCCAGCAGCTTTCCGGCAGTACCAGAGACCCAGTACTTC.

Notes on this clonotype: One junction end disagrees with the germline gene, perhaps due to a read error. The chain is built from TRBV6-5 and TRBJ1-5, with D perhaps matching TRBD1 (5 bases). The germline V gene has CDR1 MNHEY and CDR2 SVGAGI. The CDR3 spans 14 residues. The CDR3 DNA reads as TGTGCTAGCAGAACGGGACCTATCAATCAGCCCCAGCGTTTT. This translates into CASRTGPINQPQRF.

This clonotype was detected ten times or more. The chain employs TRBV19 and TRBJ1-1; 8 bases are a match to TRBD1. Germline CDR1 reads LNHDA; CDR2 reads SQIVND (reference sequence). The CDR3 runs to 14 residues. V gave up 5 bases and J gave up 0 bases; unmatched junction bases: 2. CDR3 nucleotides: TGTGCCAGTAGTTGGGGACAGGTGAACACTGAAGCTTTCTTT. Translated: CASSWGQVNTEAFF.

The CDR3 nucleotides are TGTGCCAGCAGAAATAGGACTAGCGGGAGGGAAGAGCAGTACTTC. It is translated as CASRNRTSGREEQYF. The chain is built from TRBV2 and TRBJ2-7, with 15 bases identical to TRBD2. The germline V gene encodes CDR1 SNHLY and CDR2 FYNNEI. V gave up 6 bases and J gave up 7 bases; unmatched junction bases: 7. The CDR3 length is 15 residues.

The V call is TRBV7-3, the J call TRBJ2-1, with 7 nucleotides matching TRBD2. Looked up from germline, CDR1 is SGHTA and CDR2 is FQGTGA. This CDR3 is built from 16 residues. V was clipped by 6 bases and J by 2 bases; unmatched bases: 10. CDR3 bases: TGTGCCAGCAGATCCGGGACTACCCGACCCTACAATGAGCAGTTCTTC. Encoded protein: CASRSGTTRPYNEQFF.

This clonotype was seen many times. This sequence joins TRBV2 and TRBJ2-7, with 8 positions matching TRBD2. Germline values: CDR1 SNHLY, CDR2 FYNNEI. The length of the CDR3 is 15 residues. V was clipped by 10 bases and J by 3 bases; unmatched bases: 14. In nucleotides, the CDR3 is TGTGCCACCCCACCGAGCGGGAGTTTAAGCTACGAGCAGTACTTC. Amino acids: CATPPSGSLSYEQYF.

The CDR3 loop reads CASSPGSGDNQPQYF. The CDR3, as DNA: TGTGCCAGCAGCCCCGGGTCCGGGGACAATCAGCCCCAGTACTTC. The chain uses TRBV7-2 and TRBJ2-5; perhaps TRBD1 as D (6 bases). V gave up 5 bases and J gave up 9 bases, with 22 bases separating them. Germline CDR1 is SGHTA and CDR2 is FQGNSA. The CDR3 is 15 amino acids.

A note on this clonotype: This may be a read error: a much more frequent sequence differs by one nucleotide. The chain has TRBV5-6 and TRBJ2-2; D possibly corresponds to TRBD2 (7 bases). Germline lookup yields CDR1 SGHDT and CDR2 YYEEEE. V was pared by 3 bases and J by 0 bases, with 18 bases between. This CDR3 is built from 18 residues. The CDR3 DNA sequence: TGTGCCAGCAGCTCCCTGAGAGGGGGGGTAGCGAACACCGGGGAGCTGTTTTTT. It translates to CASSSLRGGVANTGELFF. The whole variable domain, filled in from reference TRBV5-6 and TRBJ2-2, reads DAGVTQSPTHLIKTRGQQVTLRCSPKSGHDTVSWYQQALGQGPQFIFQYYEEEERQRGNFPDRFSGHQFPNYSSELNVNALLLGDSALYLCASSSLRGGVANTGELFFGEGSRLTVL.

The rearrangement uses TRBV20-1 and TRBJ2-3; a weak D match, TRBD2 (7 bases). V dropped 6 bases and J dropped 6 bases, with 22 bases sitting between them. CDR3 size: 15 residues. Germline lookup yields CDR1 DFQATT and CDR2 SNEGSKA (reference sequence). The CDR3 loop reads CSAHRAGGGADTQYF. The CDR3 nucleotides are TGCAGTGCCCACAGGGCCGGGGGAGGGGCCGATACGCAGTATTTT.